A single sample gave rise to the 2 T cell receptor beta chains below, sequenced in a study of CXCR3-negative and CXCR3-positive naive CD8 T cells. Regarding the study as a whole: Relative to CXCR3-negative naive cells, CXCR3-positive naive cells had more hydrophobic TRB CDR3s.

Their specific antigens are unknown. The authors prepared UMI-labeled TRB cDNA libraries by 5' RACE. For each CDR3 protein, TCRdb gives one entry from its re-call of the 5' RACE reads, without DNA. The clone table shows approximately 100,000 distinct CDR3 sequences, with the ten largest holding approximately 0.99%. The sample comprised naive CXCR3+ CD8+ T cells from blood. Stated subset: CD45RO-CCR7+CD27+CD95- naive CD8+ T cells expressing CXCR3 (TNR3+). The source of these receptors is a human donor in good health. Some clones in this sample may be carry-over from other donors' samples.

V is TRBV5-1 and J is TRBJ1-4. CDR3 size: 12 residues. Germline V lookup: CDR1 SGHRS, CDR2 YFSETQ. The CDR3 protein is CASSLFEVRLFF.

The chain is built from TRBV7-8 and TRBJ2-7; TCRdb selects TRBD2, and the lack of DNA leaves this call unchecked. CDR1 is SGHVS, CDR2 FQNEAQ, per germline. CDR3 size: 13 residues. The CDR3 loop reads CASSLARGSEQYF. The whole variable domain, filled in from reference TRBV7-8 and TRBJ2-7, reads GAGVSQSPRYKVAKRGQDVALRCDPISGHVSLFWYQQALGQGPEFLTYFQNEAQLDKSGLPSDRFFAERPEGSVSTLKIQRTQQEDSAVYLCASSLARGSEQYFGPGTRLTVT.